Sequencing of this T cell receptor (beta chain) was carried out in a study of blood T cell repertoires in COVID-19. Study in general: The United States, Italy and Spain were the sources of the acute and convalescent COVID-19 samples. The cDNA or gDNA used as material had been derived from T cells, B-cell-depleted T cells, or PBMCs.

In the original processing: The authors estimated nucleated cell counts from reference gene primer amplification. Generated by immunoSEQ multiplex PCR, the TCRdb table keeps only in-frame clones and is missing some. The V and J calls and the clone size are those of that table, but D and trimming were determined from the DNA. The sample comprises tens of thousands of clones, about four fifths of which are singletons, and roughly 12% rests with the top ten. Trimming removed 2 bases from V and 3 bases from J; junction bases left unmatched: 5. Looked up from germline, CDR1 is LGHNA and CDR2 is YNFKEQ. This CDR3 spans 16 amino acids.

Specimen: peripheral blood. The origin of this receptor is an elderly man with acute or convalescent COVID-19. The V and J genes are TRBV4-2 and TRBJ1-1; TRBD1 matches 11 bases. The CDR3 loop is CASSQTRGQGDTEAFF. In DNA form, the CDR3 reads TGTGCCAGCAGCCAAACTCGGGGACAGGGGGACACTGAAGCTTTCTTT.